These 13 T cell receptor beta chains came from one sample sequenced in a study of shared clonotypes between healthy human individuals. Produced via immunoSEQ multiplex PCR; TCRdb's table is partial and in-frame only. The sample shows 550,000 to 750,000 clones, around 95% of them seen only once. CD45RO-negative CD8 cells positively selected for CCR7 made up the naive population, which excluded terminally differentiated effector memory CD45RA+ cells. Sequencing was done on a sample of naive CD8+ T cells sorted from blood. The receptors were gathered from a woman between 25 and 40 years old in good health.

The V call is TRBV7-9, the J call TRBJ1-3; D not resolved. Germline-derived CDR1 and CDR2 are SEHNR and FQNEAQ (reference sequence). CDR3 length: 12 amino acids. V dropped 5 bases and J dropped 4 bases, with 6 bases sitting between them. CDR3 bases: TGTGCCAGCAGCCCACAGGGAAACACCATATATTTT. It is translated as CASSPQGNTIYF.

This clone showed up just once. The CDR3 reads CASSLVESVGIYGYTF. The CDR3 nucleotides are TGTGCCAGCAGCTTAGTGGAGTCAGTAGGGATCTATGGCTACACCTTC. The V and J genes are TRBV13 and TRBJ1-2; D gene unclear. Germline CDR1 and CDR2: PRHDT and FYEKMQ (reference sequence). V lost 1 base to trimming and J lost 4 bases, with 16 bases between them. The CDR3 is made up of 16 amino acids.

V and J are TRBV5-6 and TRBJ2-7, with 8 bases that match TRBD1. In germline, CDR1 is SGHDT, CDR2 YYEEEE. The length of the CDR3 is 14 residues. The trim removed 1 base at V and 6 bases at J, leaving 6 bases unmatched. For the CDR3, the DNA is TGTGCCAGCAGCTTGTTCAACAGGGGGTCCGAGCAGTACTTC. Protein product: CASSLFNRGSEQYF.

V is TRBV28 and J is TRBJ1-4; D perhaps matches TRBD1 (6 bases). Germline loops: CDR1 MDHEN, CDR2 SYDVKM. Trimming stripped 6 bases from V and 4 bases from J, with 18 bases between. There are 16 residues in the CDR3. The CDR3 loop reads CASRPLRTVYNEKLFF. CDR3 bases: TGTGCCAGCAGACCTCTTCGGACAGTCTATAATGAAAAACTGTTTTTT.

This clone has just one count. The chain carries TRBV4-1 and TRBJ1-6, with D maybe TRBD1 (5 bases). The CDR3 runs to 15 residues. Trimming stripped 1 base from V and 5 bases from J, with 9 bases between. CDR1 and CDR2 from the germline V gene are MGHRA and YSYEKL. CDR3 in amino acids: CASSQVDKNNSPLHF. The CDR3 DNA follows: TGCGCCAGCAGCCAAGTGGACAAGAATAATTCACCCCTCCACTTT.

The chain is built from TRBV19 and TRBJ2-1, with D tentatively TRBD2 (6 bases). V was trimmed by 5 bases and J by 7 bases, leaving 9 bases between them. This CDR3 is 12 amino acids long. The germline V gene has CDR1 LNHDA and CDR2 SQIVND (reference sequence). The CDR3 reads CASSRLENEQFF. DNA of the CDR3: TGTGCCAGTAGTCGACTAGAGAATGAGCAGTTCTTC. The full variable domain, completed using reference TRBV19 and TRBJ2-1, is DGGITQSPKYLFRKEGQNVTLSCEQNLNHDAMYWYRQDPGQGLRLIYYSQIVNDFQKGDIAEGYSVSREKKESFPLTVTSAQKNPTAFYLCASSRLENEQFFGPGTRLTVL.

V and J are TRBV11-2 and TRBJ2-3, with 7 bases lining up with TRBD1. The V gene end was trimmed by 0 bases and the J gene end by 1 base; junction bases not matched to a gene: 7. Germline lookup yields CDR1 SGHAT and CDR2 FQNNGV. The CDR3 is 17 residues long. The DNA of the CDR3 is TGTGCCAGCAGCTTAGATATGATTGGGACAGGCACAGATACGCAGTATTTT. It is translated as CASSLDMIGTGTDTQYF.

The chain combines TRBV4-2 with TRBJ2-2; no clear D gene. Germline-derived CDR1 and CDR2 are LGHNA and YNFKEQ. There are 16 residues in the CDR3. The V gene lost 0 bases and the J gene lost 4 bases, with 12 bases spanning the gap. The CDR3 DNA follows: TGTGCCAGCAGCCAAGAGTTGAACGGAATCACCGGGGAGCTGTTTTTT. It is translated as CASSQELNGITGELFF.

This chain uses TRBV6-5 with TRBJ2-3; weak D call: TRBD2 (6 bases). Deletions cut 0 bases from V and 4 bases from J, with 11 bases between. Per the germline V gene, CDR1 is MNHEY and CDR2 is SVGAGI. The CDR3 is made up of 15 amino acids. As DNA, the CDR3 is TGTGCCAGCAGTTACTCAGGTAGCGGTTCAGATACGCAGTATTTT. It translates to CASSYSGSGSDTQYF.

The chain has TRBV5-1 and TRBJ2-5; 9 nucleotides agree with TRBD1. After removal of 3 bases from V and 5 bases from J, the junction contained 8 bases not matched to a gene. The length of the CDR3 is 15 residues. Germline lookup yields CDR1 SGHRS and CDR2 YFSETQ. The CDR3 nucleotides read TGCGCCAGCAGCTGGGGGGACAGGGTAATTGAGACCCAGTACTTC. This translates into CASSWGDRVIETQYF.

The chain joins TRBV19 to TRBJ2-1; D is unclear. Per germline, CDR1 LNHDA and CDR2 SQIVND (reference sequence). The ends were cut back, 3 bases at V and 8 bases at J, with 20 bases in the middle. The CDR3 loop spans 16 amino acids. CDR3 amino acids: CASSIRRQPLWDEQFF. The CDR3 coding sequence is TGTGCCAGTAGTATTAGGCGTCAGCCGCTGTGGGATGAGCAGTTCTTC.

This chain connects TRBV28 to TRBJ2-2; D not certain. CDR1 and CDR2 from the germline V gene are MDHEN and SYDVKM. Trimming removed 7 bases at V and 0 bases at J, with 12 bases between. This CDR3 is built from 15 residues. Here the CDR3 reads CASTLQRTNTGELFF. The CDR3 nucleotides read TGTGCCAGCACTCTCCAGCGTACGAACACCGGGGAGCTGTTTTTT. Variable domain in full (rest from reference TRBV28 and TRBJ2-2): DVKVTQSSRYLVKRTGEKVFLECVQDMDHENMFWYRQDPGLGLRLIYFSYDVKMKEKGDIPEGYSVSREKKERFSLILESASTNQTSMYLCASTLQRTNTGELFFGEGSRLTVL.

The rearrangement joins TRBV27 to TRBJ2-1; D tentatively fits TRBD1 or TRBD2 (5 bases each). The CDR3 length is 16 residues. The V end lost 0 bases, the J end lost 0 bases, and 9 bases lay between the germline ends. Looked up from germline, CDR1 is MNHEY and CDR2 is SMNVEV (reference sequence). The CDR3 DNA reads as TGTGCCAGCAGTTTATCGGGGGAGTTCTCCTACAATGAGCAGTTCTTC. It is translated as CASSLSGEFSYNEQFF.